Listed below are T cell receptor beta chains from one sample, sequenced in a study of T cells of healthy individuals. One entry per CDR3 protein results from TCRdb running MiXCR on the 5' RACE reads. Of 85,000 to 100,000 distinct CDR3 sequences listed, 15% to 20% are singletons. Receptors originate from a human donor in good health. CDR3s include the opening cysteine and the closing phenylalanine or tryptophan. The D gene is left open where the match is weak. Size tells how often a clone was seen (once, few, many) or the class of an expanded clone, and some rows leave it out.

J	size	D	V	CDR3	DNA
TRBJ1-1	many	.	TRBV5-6	CASSLAWRGTEAFF	TGTGCCAGCAGCTTGGCCTGGCGAGGAACTGAAGCTTTCTTT
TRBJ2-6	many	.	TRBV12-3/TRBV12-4	CASSPHFSGANVLTF	TGTGCCAGCAGCCCCCATTTCTCTGGGGCCAACGTCCTGACTTTC
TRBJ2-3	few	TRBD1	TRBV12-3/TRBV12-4	CASRGQGLTNTQYF	TGTGCCAGCAGGGGACAGGGGCTGACAAATACGCAGTATTTT
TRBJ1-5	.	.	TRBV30	CAWGPRQGKQPQHF	TGTGCCTGGGGGCCTAGGCAGGGAAAGCAGCCCCAGCATTTT
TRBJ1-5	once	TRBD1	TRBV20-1	CSARGDRRNQPQHF	TGCAGTGCTAGAGGGGACAGGCGGAATCAGCCCCAGCATTTT
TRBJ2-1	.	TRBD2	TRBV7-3	CASRSTSGLNEQFF	TGTGCCAGCAGGTCTACTAGCGGTTTGAATGAGCAGTTCTTC
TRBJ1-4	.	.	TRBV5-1	CASSLQGANEKLFF	TGCGCCAGCAGCCTCCAAGGGGCTAATGAAAAACTGTTTTTT
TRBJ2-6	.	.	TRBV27	CASGGSSGANVLTF	TGTGCCAGCGGAGGATCCTCTGGGGCCAACGTCCTGACTTTC
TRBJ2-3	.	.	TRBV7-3	CASSLTGGDADTQYF	TGTGCCAGCAGCTTAACGGGGGGAGACGCAGATACGCAGTATTTT
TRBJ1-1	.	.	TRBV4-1	CASSHTGMNTEAFF	TGCGCCAGCAGCCACACAGGGATGAACACTGAAGCTTTCTTT
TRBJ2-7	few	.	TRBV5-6	CASSFARANEQYF	TGTGCCAGCAGCTTCGCCAGGGCGAACGAGCAGTACTTC
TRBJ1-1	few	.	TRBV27	CASSPYPRFLNTEAFF	TGTGCCAGCAGTCCTTACCCCAGGTTCTTGAACACTGAAGCTTTCTTT
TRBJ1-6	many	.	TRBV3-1	CASSQGKRSSPLHF	TGTGCCAGCAGCCAGGGAAAAAGGAGTTCACCCCTCCACTTT
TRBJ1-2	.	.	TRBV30	CAWKSRQGMEGYTF	TGTGCCTGGAAAAGCCGGCAGGGAATGGAAGGCTACACCTTC
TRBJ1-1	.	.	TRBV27	CASRDGGGTEAFF	TGTGCCAGCAGAGATGGAGGAGGTACTGAAGCTTTCTTT
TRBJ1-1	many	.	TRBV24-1	CATIGWRNTEAFF	TGTGCCACCATCGGGTGGAGGAACACTGAAGCTTTCTTT
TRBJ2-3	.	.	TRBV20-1	CSARLPSHSTDTQYF	TGCAGTGCTAGATTGCCTAGCCATAGCACAGATACGCAGTATTTT
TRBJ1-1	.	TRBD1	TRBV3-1	CASSQGTGRTEAFF	TGTGCCAGCAGCCAAGGGACAGGGCGCACTGAAGCTTTCTTT
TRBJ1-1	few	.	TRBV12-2	CASRRDRGYARNTEAFF	TGTGCAAGTCGCCGGGACAGGGGTTATGCGAGGAACACTGAAGCTTTCTTT
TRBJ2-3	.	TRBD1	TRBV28	CASRTTGGIDTQYF	TGTGCCAGCAGAACGACAGGGGGCATAGATACGCAGTATTTT
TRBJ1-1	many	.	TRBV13	CASTPRTGGSNTEAFF	TGTGCCAGCACCCCCCGAACAGGAGGCAGCAACACTGAAGCTTTCTTT
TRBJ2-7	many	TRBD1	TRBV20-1	CSATIPGQGGYEQYF	TGCAGTGCGACTATCCCGGGACAGGGGGGCTACGAGCAGTACTTC
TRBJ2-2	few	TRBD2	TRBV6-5	CASRGGPAGELFF	TGTGCCAGCAGGGGAGGGCCTGCCGGGGAGCTGTTTTTT
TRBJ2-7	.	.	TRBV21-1	CASIGFGLRPSYEQYF	TGTGCCAGCATAGGATTCGGACTACGCCCATCCTACGAGCAGTACTTC
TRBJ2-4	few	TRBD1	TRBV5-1	CASSFQSGGAGYIQYF	TGCGCCAGCAGCTTCCAATCAGGGGGAGCCGGATACATTCAGTACTTC
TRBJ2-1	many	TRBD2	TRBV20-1	CSARGASGGARSYNEQFF	TGCAGTGCTAGAGGCGCTAGCGGGGGGGCCCGGTCCTACAATGAGCAGTTCTTC
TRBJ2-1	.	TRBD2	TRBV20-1	CSATGTSGRSYNEQFF	TGCAGTGCTACCGGGACTAGCGGGAGGTCCTACAATGAGCAGTTCTTC
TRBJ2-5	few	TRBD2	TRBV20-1	CSATGTGGSETQYF	TGCAGTGCTACCGGGACGGGGGGTTCAGAGACCCAGTACTTC
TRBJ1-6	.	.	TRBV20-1	CSARQVHKDSPLHF	TGCAGTGCTCGACAGGTTCATAAAGATTCACCCCTCCACTTT
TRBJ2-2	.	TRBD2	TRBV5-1	CASSPGLAGYTGELFF	TGCGCCAGCAGCCCAGGACTAGCGGGATACACCGGGGAGCTGTTTTTT
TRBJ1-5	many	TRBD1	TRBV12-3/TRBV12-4	CASSLGQGVQPQHF	TGTGCCAGCAGTCTGGGACAGGGGGTTCAGCCCCAGCATTTT
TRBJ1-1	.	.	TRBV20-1	CSARAPGQGGTEAFF	TGCAGTGCTAGAGCCCCGGGGCAGGGAGGAACTGAAGCTTTCTTT
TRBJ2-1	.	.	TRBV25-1	CASSEYEQGPYNEQFF	TGTGCCAGCAGTGAATACGAACAGGGACCTTACAATGAGCAGTTCTTC
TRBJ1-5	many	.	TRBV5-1	CASSLTPGISQPQHF	TGCGCCAGCAGCTTGACACCAGGGATTAGTCAGCCCCAGCATTTT
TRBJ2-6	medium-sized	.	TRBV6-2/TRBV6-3	CASSYDSGANVLTF	TGTGCCAGCAGTTACGACTCTGGGGCCAACGTCCTGACTTTC
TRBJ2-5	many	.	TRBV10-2	CASSERSGSQETQYF	TGCGCCAGCAGTGAGCGGAGCGGGTCCCAAGAGACCCAGTACTTC
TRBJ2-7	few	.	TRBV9	CASSPQGGSSYEQYF	TGTGCCAGCAGCCCCCAGGGGGGGAGCTCCTACGAGCAGTACTTC
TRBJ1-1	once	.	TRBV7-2	CASRVRDVTEAFF	TGTGCCAGCAGGGTCCGGGACGTCACTGAAGCTTTCTTT
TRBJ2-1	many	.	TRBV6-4	CASSEQGRNEQFF	TGTGCCAGCAGTGAGCAGGGTAGAAATGAGCAGTTCTTC
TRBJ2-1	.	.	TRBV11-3	CASSSAWNNEQFF	TGTGCCAGTTCGTCGGCCTGGAACAATGAGCAGTTCTTC